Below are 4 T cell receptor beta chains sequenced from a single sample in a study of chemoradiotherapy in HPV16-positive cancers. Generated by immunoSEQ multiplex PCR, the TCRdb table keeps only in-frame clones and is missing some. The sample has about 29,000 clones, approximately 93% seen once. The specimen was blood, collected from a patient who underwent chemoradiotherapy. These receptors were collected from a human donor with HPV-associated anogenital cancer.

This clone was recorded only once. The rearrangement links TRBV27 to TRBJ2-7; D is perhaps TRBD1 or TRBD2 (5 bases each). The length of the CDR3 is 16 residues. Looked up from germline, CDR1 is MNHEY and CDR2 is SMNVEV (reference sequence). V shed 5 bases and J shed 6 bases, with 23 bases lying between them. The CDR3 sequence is CASSPTGRVSTAEQYF. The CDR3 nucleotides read TGTGCCAGCAGTCCGACGGGACGAGTAAGTACGGCCGAGCAGTACTTC.

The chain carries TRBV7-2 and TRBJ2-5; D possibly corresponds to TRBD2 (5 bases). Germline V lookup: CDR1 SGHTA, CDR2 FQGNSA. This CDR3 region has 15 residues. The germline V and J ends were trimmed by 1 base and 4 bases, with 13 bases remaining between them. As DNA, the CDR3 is TGTGCCAGCAGCTTAGTTCTAGCCCGAGCAGAGACCCAGTACTTC. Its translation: CASSLVLARAETQYF.

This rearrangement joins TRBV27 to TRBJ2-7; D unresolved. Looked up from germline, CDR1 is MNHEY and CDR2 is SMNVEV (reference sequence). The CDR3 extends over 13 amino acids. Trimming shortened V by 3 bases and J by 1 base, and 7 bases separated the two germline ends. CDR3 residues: CASSFPQSYEQYF. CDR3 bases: TGTGCCAGCAGTTTCCCTCAATCCTACGAGCAGTACTTC.

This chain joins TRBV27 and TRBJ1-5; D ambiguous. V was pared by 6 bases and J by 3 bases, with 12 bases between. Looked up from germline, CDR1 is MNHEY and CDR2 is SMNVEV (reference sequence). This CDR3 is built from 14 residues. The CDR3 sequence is CASSTPRHNQPQHF. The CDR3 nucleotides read TGTGCCAGCAGCACCCCGCGCCACAATCAGCCCCAGCATTTT.